The entry below gives a single T cell receptor beta chain sequence along with its context. Its antigen is not known. This specimen comes from a study of cytomegalovirus exposure and HLA in healthy donors. Study-wide points: Later analysis showed TCR association rates varying by HLA locus, highest for DRB1 and lowest for HLA-C. Productive status was seen about 87% or about 30% of the time for most TCR beta V segments in an earlier analysis. A later analysis appeared to link common viral pathogens to several of the most significant clusters.

PCR employed 60 Vbeta and 13 Jbeta primers. Methods used by the authors: Approximately 11 million shared chains were among the about 80 million unique TCR beta chains that a later analysis counted. Clones were sequenced by immunoSEQ multiplex PCR, and TCRdb holds only the in-frame ones, with some missing. For V, J and clone size, that table is used; D and trimming come from the DNA. The sample has about 85,000 clones, 80% seen once. V shed 5 bases, J shed 4 bases, and the junction held 5 bases outside the gene matches. CDR1 is MGHRA, CDR2 YSYEKL, per germline. This CDR3 region has 14 residues. This chain uses TRBV4-1 with TRBJ2-1, with 7 bases aligning to TRBD2. This clonotype was obtained from a woman in her 50s in good health and CMV-seropositive. The sample taken for sequencing was PBMCs. CDR3: CASSTQAGYNEQFF. DNA of the CDR3: TGCGCCAGCAGCACGCAAGCGGGGTACAATGAGCAGTTCTTC.